The 5 T cell receptor beta chains presented below share a single source sample, sequenced in a study of control samples from healthy donors and cancer patients. Sequencing used immunoSEQ multiplex PCR; TCRdb keeps in-frame clones, though not all of them. The sample yields approximately 120,000 clones, around nine tenths seen once. The sequenced sample consisted of blood. The receptors here all came from a woman between 45 and 60 years old in good health.

This clone has at least ten counts. The V gene is TRBV7-8, the J gene TRBJ1-6; D is possibly TRBD1 (5 bases). The CDR3 totals 16 residues. CDR1 and CDR2 (germline): SGHVS, FQNEAQ. V lost 5 bases and J lost 7, with 18 bases in between. The CDR3 reads CASSPTGGRGNSPLHF. The CDR3 nucleotides read TGTGCCAGCAGCCCCACCGGGGGAAGGGGAAATTCACCCCTCCACTTT. The complete variable domain, with remaining parts taken from reference TRBV7-8 and TRBJ1-6, reads GAGVSQSPRYKVAKRGQDVALRCDPISGHVSLFWYQQALGQGPEFLTYFQNEAQLDKSGLPSDRFFAERPEGSVSTLKIQRTQQEDSAVYLCASSPTGGRGNSPLHFGNGTRLTVT.

The chain is built from TRBV10-3 and TRBJ1-1, with a weak D call TRBD1 (5 bases). This CDR3 comprises 16 residues. Germline V gene lookup returns CDR1 ENHRY and CDR2 SYGVKD. Trimming removed 3 bases from V and 1 base from J, with 15 bases in between. The CDR3 nucleotides are TGTGCCATCAGTGACCCCCCGAACAGGAGGAACACTGAAGCTTTCTTT. This sequence encodes CAISDPPNRRNTEAFF.

V and J are TRBV6-4 and TRBJ2-1; 9 bases match TRBD2. The CDR3 consists of 14 residues. The J segment lost 9 bases and the V segment lost 5 bases, leaving 8 bases of the junction unmatched. Germline assignment: CDR1 MRHNA and CDR2 SNTAGT. DNA of the CDR3: TGTGCCAGCAGTCCGGGACTAGCCAGTTTTGAGCAGTTCTTC. Its translation: CASSPGLASFEQFF.

The chain couples TRBV6-4 to TRBJ1-5; 7 positions match TRBD1. The V and J ends lost 4 bases and 4 bases, in that order; junction bases with no gene match: 1. Germline CDR1 and CDR2: MRHNA and SNTAGT. This CDR3 has 13 residues. CDR3 sequence reads: CASSGDSNQPQHF. The CDR3, as DNA: TGTGCCAGCAGTGGGGACAGTAATCAGCCCCAGCATTTT.

V and J are TRBV2 and TRBJ2-4, with unresolved D. There are 18 residues in the CDR3. Per germline, CDR1 SNHLY and CDR2 FYNNEI. The germline V and J ends were trimmed by 2 bases and 2 bases, with 19 bases remaining between them. The CDR3 coding sequence is TGTGCCAGCAGTGAACCCACCACGGGTGGTAATACCAAAAACATTCAGTACTTC. This translates into CASSEPTTGGNTKNIQYF.